Following are 20 T cell receptor beta chains from one sample sequenced in a study of PD-L1 blockade in urothelial cancer. The time point is: peripheral blood 6 weeks after treatment start. Data came from immunoSEQ multiplex PCR; TCRdb stores just in-frame clones and leaves some out. The repertoire consists of around 30,000 clones, with 84% occurring once and the leading ten covering roughly 3%. Sample: PBMCs, taken around atezolizumab (anti-PD-L1) treatment. Every receptor here comes from a man aged 70-80 years with urothelial cancer.

The gene calls are TRBV27 and TRBJ2-5, with D possibly TRBD2 on 5 matching bases. This CDR3 contains 17 residues. CDR1 and CDR2 (germline): MNHEY, SMNVEV (reference sequence). V lost 4 bases to trimming and J lost 1 base, with 19 bases between them. The CDR3 loop reads CASSSYPMGDIQETQYF. The CDR3 nucleotides are TGTGCCAGCAGTTCTTACCCGATGGGAGACATCCAAGAGACCCAGTACTTC.

The chain couples TRBV7-3 to TRBJ2-2; possibly TRBD2 for D (5 bases). V was trimmed by 3 bases and J by 7 bases, leaving 15 bases between them. Germline V lookup: CDR1 SGHTA, CDR2 FQGTGA. The length of the CDR3 is 15 residues. The CDR3: CASSFRSRGNGELFF. CDR3 bases: TGTGCCAGCAGCTTCAGATCCCGGGGAAACGGGGAGCTGTTTTTT.

V gene TRBV29-1 combines with J gene TRBJ1-4; D unresolved. This CDR3 has 12 residues. V lost 7 bases to trimming and J lost 3 bases, with 9 bases between them. The germline V gene encodes CDR1 SQVTM and CDR2 ANQGSEA. The CDR3 DNA sequence: TGCAGCGGAACAGTGGCTAATGAAAAACTGTTTTTT. The encoded protein is CSGTVANEKLFF.

The V gene is TRBV4-3, the J gene TRBJ1-2; D ambiguous. The CDR3 contains 12 residues. V was cut by 1 base and J by 10 bases, with 10 bases left in between. The germline CDR1 and CDR2 sequences are LGHNA and YSLEER. The CDR3 nucleotides are TGCGCCAGCAGCCAAGCAGAGGGTGACTACACCTTC. This codes for CASSQAEGDYTF.

This chain uses TRBV19 with TRBJ1-4, with D maybe TRBD1 (5 bases). Trimming left V 7 bases short and J 8 bases short, with 8 bases between. This CDR3 is 11 amino acids long. Looked up from germline, CDR1 is LNHDA and CDR2 is SQIVND (reference sequence). The CDR3 coding sequence is TGTGCCAGTAAATGGGGCGAAAAACTGTTTTTT. Its protein product is CASKWGEKLFF.

The V gene is TRBV6-5, the J gene TRBJ2-1, with D perhaps TRBD2 (5 bases). The germline CDR1 and CDR2 sequences are MNHEY and SVGAGI. Deletions cut 2 bases from V and 8 bases from J, with 10 bases between. The CDR3 contains 13 residues. In DNA, the CDR3 is TGTGCCAGCAGTTACCCGGGGTTGGATGAGCAGTTCTTC. Translation: CASSYPGLDEQFF.

Concerning this clone: This sample also contains other DNA sequences that code for the same CDR3. V usage is TRBV7-2 and J usage is TRBJ2-7; D is possibly TRBD2 (5 bases). CDR3 size: 14 residues. Germline CDR1 reads SGHTA; CDR2 reads FQGNSA. Trimming took 5 bases from V and 0 from J, leaving 11 bases between them. Written as DNA, the CDR3 is TGTGCCAGCAGCGAGGACTTTAGCTCCTACGAGCAGTACTTC. Its translation is CASSEDFSSYEQYF.

The chain joins TRBV7-6 to TRBJ2-7; tentatively, D is TRBD1 (6 bases). V lost 4 bases, J lost 7 bases, and 20 bases lay in between. The CDR3 totals 15 residues. Germline CDR1 and CDR2: SGHVS and FNYEAQ. For the CDR3, the DNA is TGTGCCAGCAGCTCGGTCGCAGGGGCCGCGAGTGAGCAGTACTTC. It specifies CASSSVAGAASEQYF.

The chain couples TRBV9 to TRBJ2-7, with D possibly matching TRBD1 (6 bases). Per germline, CDR1 SGDLS and CDR2 YYNGEE. CDR3 length: 14 residues. The germline V and J ends were trimmed by 0 bases and 3 bases, with 10 bases remaining between them. The CDR3 DNA is TGTGCCAGCAGCGTAGGAGGGGGTGGCTACGAGCAGTACTTC. It codes for CASSVGGGGYEQYF. Using reference TRBV9 and TRBJ2-7 for the parts outside the CDR3, the full variable domain is DSGVTQTPKHLITATGQRVTLRCSPRSGDLSVYWYQQSLDQGLQFLIQYYNGEERAKGNILERFSAQQFPDLHSELNLSSLELGDSALYFCASSVGGGGYEQYFGPGTRLTVT.

V is TRBV6-1 and J is TRBJ1-2, with unresolved D. Germline V lookup: CDR1 MNHNS, CDR2 SASEGT. Deletions cut 4 bases from V and 5 bases from J, with 20 bases between. The CDR3 spans 16 residues. The CDR3 coding sequence is TGTGCCAGCAGTGTAGGAGGGTCAGTGGACCTGTATGGCTACACCTTC. It is translated as CASSVGGSVDLYGYTF.

This clone qualifies as medium-sized. The genes are TRBV18 and TRBJ2-1, with a possible D match to TRBD2 (5 bases). Germline V lookup: CDR1 KGHSH, CDR2 LQKENI. The V gene lost 4 bases and the J gene lost 4 bases, with 11 bases spanning the gap. The CDR3 spans 14 residues. This chain's CDR3 is CASSLTGYYNEQFF. In nucleotides, the CDR3 is TGTGCCAGCTCACTCACGGGATATTACAATGAGCAGTTCTTC.

The rearrangement uses TRBV11-3 and TRBJ2-1, with 8 nucleotides matching TRBD2. V shed 2 bases and J 7 bases; nucleotides not matched to a gene: 13. From germline, CDR1 is SGHNT and CDR2 YENEEA. This CDR3 comprises 17 residues. The CDR3 loop is CASSLRRASGRGNEQFF. The CDR3 DNA reads TGTGCCAGCAGCTTACGCCGGGCCAGCGGGAGAGGGAATGAGCAGTTCTTC.

The V gene is TRBV18, the J gene TRBJ1-5; D is ambiguous. The CDR3 loop spans 13 amino acids. The germline V gene encodes CDR1 KGHSH and CDR2 LQKENI. Trimming cost V 3 bases and J 3 bases, with 6 bases left between them. The DNA of the CDR3 is TGTGCCAGCTCACCTGGAGACAATCAGCCCCAGCATTTT. This sequence encodes CASSPGDNQPQHF.

The chain recombines TRBV28 with TRBJ2-1; D is ambiguous. This CDR3 is built from 11 residues. The germline CDR1 and CDR2 sequences are MDHEN and SYDVKM. The CDR3 loop is CVTSSYNEQFF. The CDR3 DNA follows: TGTGTAACGAGCTCCTACAATGAGCAGTTCTTC.

Only one count was recorded for this clone. The chain couples TRBV7-9 to TRBJ2-4, with 7 positions matching TRBD1. The CDR3 contains 17 residues. Germline lookup yields CDR1 SEHNR and CDR2 FQNEAQ (reference sequence). J gave up 6 bases and V 1 base, and 12 bases lay outside the gene matches. The CDR3 here is CASSLEPDRDPGNIQYF. The CDR3, as DNA: TGTGCCAGCAGCTTAGAGCCAGACAGGGATCCAGGAAACATTCAGTACTTC.

In this sample, this clone turned up a few times. V usage is TRBV7-2 and J usage is TRBJ1-2; D may be TRBD1 (5 bases). The CDR3 spans 13 residues. Germline loops: CDR1 SGHTA, CDR2 FQGNSA. Trimming took 4 bases from V and 6 from J, leaving 12 bases between them. This CDR3 is CASSWQGVNGYTF. DNA for the CDR3: TGTGCCAGCAGCTGGCAGGGTGTCAATGGCTACACCTTC.

This chain connects TRBV7-8 to TRBJ1-5; D possibly corresponds to TRBD1 (6 bases). CDR1 and CDR2 (germline): SGHVS, FQNEAQ. Trimming stripped 5 bases from V and 2 bases from J, with 10 bases between. The CDR3 consists of 14 residues. This CDR3 is CASSRDIGNQPQHF. DNA of the CDR3: TGTGCCAGCAGCCGGGACATTGGCAATCAGCCCCAGCATTTT.

This clone turned up a few times. V is TRBV5-1 and J is TRBJ2-2, with 14 bases lining up with TRBD2. This CDR3 region has 17 residues. Germline trimming cut 4 bases from V and 4 bases from J; bases unmatched to any gene: 6. Germline V lookup: CDR1 SGHRS, CDR2 YFSETQ. The CDR3 is CASSTGTSGSFTGELFF. CDR3 DNA: TGCGCCAGCAGCACCGGGACTAGCGGGAGTTTCACCGGGGAGCTGTTTTTT.

The genes are TRBV15 and TRBJ2-7; no reliable D call. V lost 0 bases and J 2 bases, leaving 8 bases between the germline ends. Germline V gene sequence: CDR1 LNHNV, CDR2 YYDKDF (reference sequence). This CDR3 has 14 residues. CDR3 amino acids: CATSRDLAAYEQYF. The DNA of the CDR3 is TGTGCCACCAGCAGAGATTTGGCGGCCTACGAGCAGTACTTC.

This clone occurred once. This rearrangement joins TRBV10-3 to TRBJ2-2; 9 bases line up with TRBD2. Germline V gives CDR1 ENHRY, CDR2 SYGVKD. This CDR3 contains 16 residues. V shed 4 bases and J 7 bases; nucleotides not matched to a gene: 10. CDR3: CAISVLAGDEGGELFF. As DNA, the CDR3 is TGTGCCATCAGTGTATTAGCGGGAGATGAGGGCGGGGAGCTGTTTTTT.